The source of this TCR delta chain is a study of γδ T cells in repeated Plasmodium falciparum infection. Looking at the study overall: The natural-infection arm compared Malian children under seasonal malaria with matched Australian children. Malian samples came from no-transmission periods or across acute febrile malaria episodes. Study findings and constraints: The Malian cohort came from a small rural village of predominantly one ethnic group.

Vgamma9/Vdelta2+ and Vdelta2-negative gammadelta T cells were flow-sorted from PBMC for bulk sequencing. TCRdb re-processed the multiplex PCR reads via CATT. Among around 46,000 delta-chain clones, 1.5% to 2% were seen once, and the ten largest hold over 6.5%. This CDR3 has 19 residues. V was shortened by 0 bases and J by 2 bases, with 22 bases between the two germline ends. Germline-derived CDR1 and CDR2 are TSWWSYY and QGS. This clone was seen repeatedly, ten times or more. Its matching antigen is unknown. The TCR was taken from a pool of human donors (malaria-infected and uninfected, not separated). The chain employs TRDV1 and TRDJ1, with D possibly being TRDD2 (5 bases). The sequenced sample consisted of gamma-delta T cells from blood. The CDR3 DNA is TGTGCTCTTGGGGAACTAGGCCTACCGGCCCCTGGTTGGACCGATAAACTCATCTTT. Its translation is CALGELGLPAPGWTDKLIF.